The clone carrying this TCR beta chain was seen more than once but under ten times. What it recognizes is unknown. The donors were members of the roughly 130-subject validation cohort (separate from the roughly 670-subject first cohort). This entry belongs to a study of cytomegalovirus exposure and HLA in healthy donors. General study results and limits: Rare TCR sequences predominated, though certain public TCRs were found in many donors. The classifier reportedly diagnosed cytomegalovirus status with high specificity and sensitivity. Altogether, more than 150 TCR beta chains were recorded as cytomegalovirus-associated.

The CDR3 is 13 amino acids. The germline CDR1 and CDR2 sequences are LNHNV and YYDKDF (reference sequence). V lost 9 bases and J lost 0, with 12 bases in between. Produced via immunoSEQ multiplex PCR; TCRdb's table is partial and in-frame only. The sample lists 150,000 or so clones; 80% to 90% were seen once. The sample consisted of PBMCs. The chain joins TRBV15 to TRBJ2-7; D unresolved. The sequence was collected from a woman in her thirties in good health and CMV-seropositive. The CDR3 reads CATSGKSSYEQYF. For the CDR3, the DNA is TGTGCCACTTCAGGCAAGAGCTCCTACGAGCAGTACTTC.